A single sample gave rise to the 26 T cell receptor beta chains below, sequenced in a study of T cell responses to AZD1222 COVID-19 vaccine. Sequencing used immunoSEQ multiplex PCR; TCRdb keeps in-frame clones, though not all of them. The table includes 65,000 to 80,000 clones, 90% detected once. This sample comprised peripheral blood, obtained on day 0 of AZD1222 vaccination. These receptors came from an adult in good health.

The chain couples TRBV2 to TRBJ2-5, with a possible D match to TRBD2 (5 bases). Per the germline V gene, CDR1 is SNHLY and CDR2 is FYNNEI. Trimming removed 5 bases from V and 9 bases from J, with 28 bases in between. The CDR3 loop spans 17 amino acids. The CDR3 coding sequence is TGTGCCAGCAGTCCCGGCGGCCCTACTGAGGGAGAAGGGTCCCAGTACTTC. Protein: CASSPGGPTEGEGSQYF. The entire variable domain, with the rest obtained from reference TRBV2 and TRBJ2-5, is as follows: EPEVTQTPSHQVTQMGQEVILRCVPISNHLYFYWYRQILGQKVEFLVSFYNNEISEKSEIFDDQFSVERPDGSNFTLKIRSTKLEDSAMYFCASSPGGPTEGEGSQYFGPGTRLLVL.

CDR3 sequence: CASSVGLGQGGADTQYF. The CDR3 bases are TGTGCCAGCAGCGTCGGGCTCGGACAGGGTGGGGCAGATACGCAGTATTTT. The chain is built from TRBV9 and TRBJ2-3, with 8 nucleotides matching TRBD1. The CDR3 contains 17 residues. CDR1 is SGDLS and CDR2 is YYNGEE in the germline V gene. V was clipped by 2 bases and J by 4 bases; unmatched bases: 12. The full variable domain, its missing parts supplied by reference TRBV9 and TRBJ2-3, is DSGVTQTPKHLITATGQRVTLRCSPRSGDLSVYWYQQSLDQGLQFLIQYYNGEERAKGNILERFSAQQFPDLHSELNLSSLELGDSALYFCASSVGLGQGGADTQYFGPGTRLTVL.

Only one count was recorded for this clone. V usage is TRBV3-1 (or the pseudogene TRBV3-2) and J usage is TRBJ2-3, with D tentatively TRBD1 (6 bases). CDR3 length equals 19 residues. Germline-derived CDR1 and CDR2 are LGHDT and YNNKEL (reference sequence). Trimming removed 4 bases from V and 0 bases from J, with 23 bases in between. CDR3 sequence reads: CASSRAVGAWGLSTDTQYF. Here the CDR3 DNA reads TGTGCCAGCAGCCGCGCAGTAGGGGCTTGGGGGCTTAGCACAGATACGCAGTATTTT.

The chain uses TRBV11-2 and TRBJ1-1; D perhaps matches TRBD1 (6 bases). From germline, CDR1 is SGHAT and CDR2 FQNNGV. The V end was cut by 4 bases, the J end by 1 base, with 7 bases between. CDR3 length: 13 residues. The chain's CDR3 is CASSWGQNTEAFF. The CDR3 bases are TGTGCCAGCAGCTGGGGACAGAACACTGAAGCTTTCTTT. Complete variable domain (other parts from reference TRBV11-2 and TRBJ1-1): EAGVAQSPRYKIIEKRQSVAFWCNPISGHATLYWYQQILGQGPKLLIQFQNNGVVDDSQLPKDRFSAERLKGVDSTLKIQPAKLEDSAVYLCASSWGQNTEAFFGQGTRLTVV.

The gene calls are TRBV5-4 and TRBJ1-1; 9 nucleotides align to TRBD1. The CDR3 extends over 12 amino acids. Germline assignment: CDR1 SGHNT and CDR2 YYREEE (reference sequence). The J segment lost 7 bases and the V segment lost 4 bases, leaving 2 bases of the junction unmatched. CDR3 nucleotides: TGTGCCAGCAGCCGGGACAGGGATGAAGCTTTCTTT. Translating it yields CASSRDRDEAFF.

V and J are TRBV7-3 and TRBJ2-1; maybe TRBD1 (5 bases). Germline CDR1 and CDR2: SGHTA and FQGTGA. Trimming cost V 2 bases and J 6 bases, with 11 bases left between them. The CDR3 sequence is 14 residues long. The CDR3 DNA sequence: TGTGCCAGCAGCTTAGATAGGGGAATCAATGAGCAGTTCTTC. Its translation is CASSLDRGINEQFF.

This clone was detected once. The chain uses TRBV3-1 (or the pseudogene TRBV3-2) and TRBJ1-1, with a tentative D call TRBD1 (5 bases). The CDR3 extends over 15 amino acids. V was pared by 4 bases and J by 1 base, with 13 bases between. In germline, CDR1 is LGHDT, CDR2 YNNKEL (reference sequence). CDR3 DNA sequence: TGTGCCAGCAGCCGGGGCACAGCCCAGAACACTGAAGCTTTCTTT. Its translation is CASSRGTAQNTEAFF.

The CDR3: CASSQGTSGRAQGAGELFF. The CDR3 region has the DNA TGTGCCAGCAGCCAAGGGACTAGCGGGAGGGCCCAGGGGGCCGGGGAGCTGTTTTTT. The V and J genes are TRBV4-2 and TRBJ2-2; 15 bases match TRBD2. This CDR3 region has 19 residues. Germline V CDR1 and CDR2: LGHNA, YNFKEQ. Trimming cost V 1 base and J 6 bases; bases outside gene matches: 9.

J is TRBJ2-2 and V is TRBV9, with a weak D call TRBD1 (5 bases). Germline loops: CDR1 SGDLS, CDR2 YYNGEE. Trimming stripped 3 bases from V and 4 bases from J, with 16 bases between. CDR3 length: 16 residues. The CDR3 reads CASSGGAAVGTGELFF. CDR3 coding DNA: TGTGCCAGCAGCGGGGGCGCGGCTGTCGGCACCGGGGAGCTGTTTTTT.

This chain links TRBV2 with TRBJ1-1; unclear D gene. The CDR3 totals 11 residues. V lost 5 bases, J lost 5 bases, and 6 bases lay in between. Germline CDR1 is SNHLY and CDR2 is FYNNEI. DNA for the CDR3: TGTGCCAGCAGTTTTCTTACTGAAGCTTTCTTT. Its translation: CASSFLTEAFF.

A remark on this clone: Other DNA sequences in the same sample also yield this CDR3. The chain links TRBV5-1 to TRBJ1-1; D possibly corresponds to TRBD1 (5 bases). V was trimmed by 3 bases and J by 3 bases, leaving 12 bases between them. The CDR3 loop spans 14 amino acids. Germline V lookup: CDR1 SGHRS, CDR2 YFSETQ. CDR3 loop: CASSSGGGDTEAFF. In DNA, the CDR3 is TGCGCCAGCAGCTCCGGAGGAGGGGACACTGAAGCTTTCTTT. The full variable domain, with the rest looked up from reference TRBV5-1 and TRBJ1-1, is KAGVTQTPRYLIKTRGQQVTLSCSPISGHRSVSWYQQTPGQGLQFLFEYFSETQRNKGNFPGRFSGRQFSNSRSEMNVSTLELGDSALYLCASSSGGGDTEAFFGQGTRLTVV.

The chain links TRBV6-5 to TRBJ2-5; possible D gene TRBD1, 6 bases. The V end was cut by 7 bases, the J end by 5 bases, with 14 bases between. This CDR3 region has 13 residues. Germline CDR1 reads MNHEY; CDR2 reads SVGAGI. CDR3 region: CASKPTGLETQYF. Written as DNA, the CDR3 is TGTGCCAGCAAACCGACAGGTTTGGAGACCCAGTACTTC.

This sequence joins TRBV6-1 and TRBJ1-3; D is undetermined. CDR3 length: 14 residues. The V end was cut by 3 bases, the J end by 3 bases, with 9 bases between. Germline V gene lookup returns CDR1 MNHNS and CDR2 SASEGT. The CDR3 DNA reads TGTGCCAGCAGTGAGAGCTACCTTGGAAACACCATATATTTT. Residues: CASSESYLGNTIYF.

V is TRBV7-9 and J is TRBJ2-1, with 7 bases matching TRBD1. Germline values: CDR1 SEHNR, CDR2 FQNEAQ (reference sequence). The CDR3 has 16 residues. Trimming cost V 1 base and J 7 bases; bases outside gene matches: 10. The CDR3 region is CASSLDPGRGSNEQFF. Written as DNA, the CDR3 is TGTGCCAGCAGCTTAGACCCGGGCAGGGGGTCTAATGAGCAGTTCTTC.

This sequence joins TRBV29-1 and TRBJ2-3, with TRBD2 identical over 10 bases. Germline lookup yields CDR1 SQVTM and CDR2 ANQGSEA. V gave up 4 bases and J gave up 1 base; unmatched junction bases: 5. The CDR3 is 15 amino acids. The CDR3: CSVAAGTSGTDTQYF. The CDR3 region has the DNA TGCAGCGTTGCAGCCGGGACTAGCGGCACAGATACGCAGTATTTT.

The chain combines TRBV28 with TRBJ2-1; 10 bases line up with TRBD2. This CDR3 comprises 16 residues. In germline, CDR1 is MDHEN, CDR2 SYDVKM. J gave up 2 bases and V 5 bases, and 6 bases lay outside the gene matches. The CDR3 nucleotides are TGTGCCAGCAGTCCCGAAACTAGCGGGACCTACAATGAGCAGTTCTTC. It specifies CASSPETSGTYNEQFF. The entire variable domain, with the rest obtained from reference TRBV28 and TRBJ2-1, is as follows: DVKVTQSSRYLVKRTGEKVFLECVQDMDHENMFWYRQDPGLGLRLIYFSYDVKMKEKGDIPEGYSVSREKKERFSLILESASTNQTSMYLCASSPETSGTYNEQFFGPGTRLTVL.

The rearrangement joins TRBV9 to TRBJ1-1; 7 bases are shared with TRBD1. J gave up 8 bases and V 0 bases, and 4 bases lay outside the gene matches. The CDR3 totals 13 residues. Looked up from germline, CDR1 is SGDLS and CDR2 is YYNGEE. CDR3 bases: TGTGCCAGCAGCGTAGAGGGGGCAGCCGAAGCTTTCTTT. Translation gives CASSVEGAAEAFF.

The chain joins TRBV6-5 to TRBJ1-5; D is unresolved. This CDR3 is built from 13 residues. The V end was cut by 6 bases, the J end by 2 bases, with 8 bases between. The germline V gene encodes CDR1 MNHEY and CDR2 SVGAGI. The CDR3 region is CASSSPGNQPQHF. The CDR3 nucleotides are TGTGCCAGCAGCTCCCCGGGCAATCAGCCCCAGCATTTT.

Here the CDR3 DNA reads TGCGCCAGCAGCTTGGCCACAGGGAACACTGAAGCTTTCTTT. It codes for CASSLATGNTEAFF. V usage is TRBV5-1 and J usage is TRBJ1-1, with TRBD1 as a possible D gene (5 bases). Germline lookup yields CDR1 SGHRS and CDR2 YFSETQ. The CDR3 covers 14 residues. The ends were cut back, 0 bases at V and 1 base at J, with 7 bases in the middle.

This rearrangement joins TRBV6-5 to TRBJ2-5; a possible D gene is TRBD2 (6 bases). V shed 7 bases and J shed 5 bases, with 17 bases lying between them. Germline V gives CDR1 MNHEY, CDR2 SVGAGI. The CDR3 consists of 14 residues. CDR3 DNA sequence: TGTGCCAGCACCAGAGGCGGGATTTGGGAGACCCAGTACTTC. Its translation is CASTRGGIWETQYF.

This clone was detected only once. The chain couples TRBV24-1 to TRBJ2-1; D possibly corresponds to TRBD1 (5 bases). The germline V and J ends were trimmed by 3 bases and 0 bases, with 26 bases remaining between them. The CDR3 is 21 amino acids. Germline-derived CDR1 and CDR2 are KGHDR and SFDVKD. The CDR3 sequence is CATSDPRGAPPPLSSYNEQFF. Here the CDR3 DNA reads TGTGCCACCAGTGATCCGCGTGGGGCTCCCCCCCCTCTGAGCTCCTACAATGAGCAGTTCTTC.

The chain uses TRBV6-2 or TRBV6-3 and TRBJ1-2, with 8 positions matching TRBD1. Germline V gene sequence: CDR1 MNHEY, CDR2 SVGEGT. The trim removed 2 bases at V and 2 bases at J, leaving 7 bases unmatched. This CDR3 comprises 16 residues. The CDR3 DNA follows: TGTGCCAGCAGTTACATAACCGGGACAGGCAACTATGGCTACACCTTC. Its protein product is CASSYITGTGNYGYTF.

V is TRBV19 and J is TRBJ1-5; 7 nucleotides match TRBD1. The CDR3 length is 17 residues. In germline, CDR1 is LNHDA, CDR2 SQIVND (reference sequence). With 6 bases clipped from V and 0 bases from J, the junction kept 11 bases outside the gene matches. The CDR3 bases are TGTGCCAGTAGGCTACAGGGGACATTATATAGCAATCAGCCCCAGCATTTT. This sequence encodes CASRLQGTLYSNQPQHF.

This sequence joins TRBV4-2 and TRBJ2-4, with 10 bases lining up with TRBD2. The CDR3 has 15 amino acids. From germline, CDR1 is LGHNA and CDR2 YNFKEQ. The J segment lost 11 bases and the V segment lost 1 base, leaving 8 bases of the junction unmatched. CDR3 DNA sequence: TGTGCCAGCAGCCAAGTTGGGGGGACTAGCGTCTTTCAGTACTTC. Protein sequence: CASSQVGGTSVFQYF.

The chain combines TRBV2 with TRBJ2-2; D is tentatively TRBD1 or TRBD2 (5 bases each). V was clipped by 4 bases and J by 1 base, with 10 bases between them. The CDR3 runs 15 residues. Germline-derived CDR1 and CDR2 are SNHLY and FYNNEI. CDR3 DNA: TGTGCCAGCAGTGGAGGGGCACGGAACACCGGGGAGCTGTTTTTT. Translated: CASSGGARNTGELFF. Based on the CDR3 plus reference TRBV2 and TRBJ2-2, the full variable domain is EPEVTQTPSHQVTQMGQEVILRCVPISNHLYFYWYRQILGQKVEFLVSFYNNEISEKSEIFDDQFSVERPDGSNFTLKIRSTKLEDSAMYFCASSGGARNTGELFFGEGSRLTVL.

The chain employs TRBV13 and TRBJ1-3, with D possibly being TRBD1 (6 bases). V lost 2 bases and J lost 0, with 11 bases in between. The germline V gene has CDR1 PRHDT and CDR2 FYEKMQ (reference sequence). The CDR3 contains 16 residues. CDR3 in DNA: TGTGCCAGCAGCTTAAGAGCAGGGGCCTCTGGAAACACCATATATTTT. It codes for CASSLRAGASGNTIYF.